This T cell receptor (beta chain) was sequenced for a study of cytomegalovirus exposure and HLA in healthy donors. Overall study findings and caveats: The number of N-insertions in an Asian-associated ancestry cluster was reportedly below the roughly 670-donor mean in a later analysis.

Germline V lookup: CDR1 SGHDT, CDR2 YYEEEE. V trimming: 2 bases; J trimming: 6 bases; junction bases outside the gene matches: 14. CDR3 length: 17 residues. As regards this clone: Its cognate antigen is unknown.

Both 60 Vbeta primers and 13 Jbeta primers went into the PCR. TCRdb keeps only in-frame clones here, not all; method: immunoSEQ multiplex PCR. The sample data list 25,000 to 40,000 clones. Donors showed nominal health when sampled, although they likely had unrecorded immune exposures. The origin of this receptor is a man between 40 and 49 years old in good health and CMV-seronegative. This chain uses TRBV5-6 with TRBJ2-7, with 10 bases aligning to TRBD2. Sequencing used PBMCs. CDR3 residues: CASSFRLAGPTGSEQYF. The CDR3 coding sequence is TGTGCCAGCAGCTTTCGACTAGCGGGCCCAACGGGCTCCGAGCAGTACTTC.